This T cell receptor (beta chain) was sequenced in a study of shared clonotypes between healthy human individuals. The study, taken as a whole, reports: Among the subsets, naive ones generally showed larger estimated richness than memory ones.

This clone was seen a single time. The antigen remains unidentified. Deletions cut 6 bases from V and 0 bases from J, with 11 bases between. Germline CDR1 is MNHEY and CDR2 is SMNVEV (reference sequence). The CDR3 consists of 15 residues. Genomic DNA per cell subset filled all wells of several immunoSEQ plates. Sequencing used immunoSEQ multiplex PCR; TCRdb keeps in-frame clones, though not all of them. The table shows about 2,500,000 clones, with more than 80% occurring only once. The receptor's source is a man younger than 35 in good health. The chain combines TRBV27 with TRBJ2-2; D is uncertain. The sequencing sample was made of naive CD4+ T cells sorted from blood. Subset given: CD45RA+ positively selected. CDR3 residues: CASSPGSTNTGELFF. CDR3 sequence (DNA): TGTGCCAGCAGCCCGGGCAGTACGAACACCGGGGAGCTGTTTTTT.